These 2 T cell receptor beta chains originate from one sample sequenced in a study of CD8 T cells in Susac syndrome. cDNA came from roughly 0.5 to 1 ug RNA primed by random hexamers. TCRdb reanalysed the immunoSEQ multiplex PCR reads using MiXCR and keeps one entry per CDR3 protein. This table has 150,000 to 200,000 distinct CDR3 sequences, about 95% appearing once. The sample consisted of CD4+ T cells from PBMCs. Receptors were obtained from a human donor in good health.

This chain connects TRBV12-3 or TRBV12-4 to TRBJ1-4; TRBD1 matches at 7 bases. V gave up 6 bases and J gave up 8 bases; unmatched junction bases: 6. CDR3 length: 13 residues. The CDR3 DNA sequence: TGTGCCAGCAGGTGGGACAGTAGGGAAAAACTGTTTTTT. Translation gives CASRWDSREKLFF.

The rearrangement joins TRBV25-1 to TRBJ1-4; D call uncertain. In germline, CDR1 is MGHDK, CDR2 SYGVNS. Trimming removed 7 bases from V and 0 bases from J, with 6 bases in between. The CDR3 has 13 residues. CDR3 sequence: CASTRSTNEKLFF. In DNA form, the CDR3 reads TGTGCCAGCACCAGATCAACTAATGAAAAACTGTTTTTT.